What follows are 29 T cell receptor beta chains derived from one specimen sequenced in a study of cytomegalovirus exposure and HLA in healthy donors. The PCR made use of 60 Vbeta and 13 Jbeta primers. Produced via immunoSEQ multiplex PCR; TCRdb's table is partial and in-frame only. Of some 94,000 clones in the sample, around 77% were seen once. Sequencing input: PBMCs. Source of these receptors: a man aged 40-49 years in good health and CMV-seronegative.

Regarding this clone: In the same sample, other DNA sequences code for this CDR3. The V and J genes are TRBV5-1 and TRBJ1-5; TRBD1 matches at 9 bases. Germline V gives CDR1 SGHRS, CDR2 YFSETQ. V trimming: 4 bases; J trimming: 7 bases; junction bases outside the gene matches: 6. The CDR3 totals 14 residues. Here the CDR3 DNA reads TGCGCCAGCAGCGTGGGACAGGGCGACCAGCCCCAGCATTTT. It is translated as CASSVGQGDQPQHF.

This clone is a singleton in its sample. The V and J genes are TRBV28 and TRBJ2-7; 11 bases align to TRBD1. The CDR3 is made up of 14 amino acids. The V segment lost 7 bases and the J segment 2 bases; nucleotides outside the gene matches: 4. From germline, CDR1 is MDHEN and CDR2 SYDVKM. The CDR3, as DNA: TGTGCCAGCACTCCGGGACAGGGGGCCTACGAGCAGTACTTC. Its protein is CASTPGQGAYEQYF. The entire variable domain, with the rest obtained from reference TRBV28 and TRBJ2-7, is as follows: DVKVTQSSRYLVKRTGEKVFLECVQDMDHENMFWYRQDPGLGLRLIYFSYDVKMKEKGDIPEGYSVSREKKERFSLILESASTNQTSMYLCASTPGQGAYEQYFGPGTRLTVT.

The CDR3 loop reads CASSEVGGLNYGYTF. The CDR3 nucleotides are TGTGCCAGCAGTGAAGTGGGGGGGTTAAACTATGGCTACACCTTC. This chain joins TRBV6-1 and TRBJ1-2; possibly TRBD1 for D (5 bases). The V end lost 1 base, the J end lost 2 bases, and 11 bases lay between the germline ends. This CDR3 region has 15 residues. Per germline, CDR1 MNHNS and CDR2 SASEGT.

The chain couples TRBV27 to TRBJ2-7; 10 bases line up with TRBD1. CDR3 length: 16 residues. The ends lost 5 bases at V and 6 bases at J; junction bases unmatched: 13. Germline loops: CDR1 MNHEY, CDR2 SMNVEV (reference sequence). CDR3 sequence: CASSPRSGQGIVEQYF. DNA of the CDR3: TGTGCCAGCAGTCCCCGTTCGGGACAGGGGATTGTCGAGCAGTACTTC.

This sequence joins TRBV28 and TRBJ1-5; 8 positions agree with TRBD1. This CDR3 has 16 residues. V lost 5 bases to trimming and J lost 6 bases; unmatched junction nucleotides: 12. Germline V gives CDR1 MDHEN, CDR2 SYDVKM. Written as DNA, the CDR3 is TGTGCCAGCAGTCAACCCTCAGGGGGCAAAGGTCAGCCCCAGCATTTT. Translated, it gives CASSQPSGGKGQPQHF.

V gene TRBV2 combines with J gene TRBJ1-4; TRBD1 agrees at 10 bases. Germline loops: CDR1 SNHLY, CDR2 FYNNEI. This CDR3 region has 14 residues. V shed 6 bases, J shed 5 bases, and the junction held 3 bases outside the gene matches. CDR3 residues: CASRQDRGNEKLFF. In DNA, the CDR3 is TGTGCCAGCAGGCAGGACAGGGGGAATGAAAAACTGTTTTTT.

V usage is TRBV14 and J usage is TRBJ2-2, with D unclear. The CDR3 consists of 14 residues. V was shortened by 2 bases and J by 4 bases, with 8 bases between the two germline ends. Germline assignment: CDR1 SGHDN and CDR2 FVKESK. The CDR3 DNA sequence: TGTGCCAGCAGCCAATCCTATTTCACCGGGGAGCTGTTTTTT. Translating gives CASSQSYFTGELFF.

The genes are TRBV18 and TRBJ1-5; unclear D gene. The germline V gene encodes CDR1 KGHSH and CDR2 LQKENI. V was cut by 1 base and J by 0 bases, with 7 bases left in between. The CDR3 length is 15 residues. CDR3 residues: CASSPQAGSNQPQHF. DNA for the CDR3: TGTGCCAGCTCACCACAGGCAGGTAGCAATCAGCCCCAGCATTTT.

DNA for the CDR3: TGTGCCAGCAGTTTTCAGGGCTTCCAGCCCCAGCATTTT. Amino acids: CASSFQGFQPQHF. The genes are TRBV27 and TRBJ1-5; D is perhaps TRBD1 (5 bases). From germline, CDR1 is MNHEY and CDR2 SMNVEV (reference sequence). The CDR3 contains 13 residues. Trimming shortened V by 3 bases and J by 7 bases, and 10 bases separated the two germline ends.

The rearrangement uses TRBV7-8 and TRBJ2-7; D unclear. V lost 5 bases, J lost 1 base, and 15 bases lay in between. The CDR3 spans 15 residues. Germline V CDR1 and CDR2: SGHVS, FQNEAQ. The CDR3 region is CASSRERSVSYEQYF. The CDR3 DNA reads as TGTGCCAGCAGCCGAGAACGGAGTGTTTCCTACGAGCAGTACTTC.

The gene calls are TRBV5-1 and TRBJ2-5; D not certain. The germline CDR1 and CDR2 sequences are SGHRS and YFSETQ. V was shortened by 3 bases and J by 2 bases, with 11 bases between the two germline ends. The CDR3 covers 14 residues. CDR3 residues: CASSSPGWQETQYF. The CDR3 nucleotides read TGCGCCAGCAGCTCGCCCGGTTGGCAAGAGACCCAGTACTTC.

This clone has just a few counts. The chain links TRBV6-1 to TRBJ2-1; perhaps TRBD1 as D (6 bases). This CDR3 spans 12 amino acids. Germline V gene data show CDR1 as MNHNS and CDR2 as SASEGT. V was shortened by 4 bases and J by 6 bases, with 7 bases between the two germline ends. Here the CDR3 DNA reads TGTGCCAGCAGTGGACAGGTCAATGAGCAGTTCTTC. Translating it yields CASSGQVNEQFF.

V usage is TRBV9 and J usage is TRBJ2-1; D unresolved. The CDR3 extends over 11 amino acids. V was cut by 0 bases and J by 9 bases, with 4 bases left in between. Per the germline V gene, CDR1 is SGDLS and CDR2 is YYNGEE. CDR3 in amino acids: CASSVAVEQFF. The DNA for the CDR3 is TGTGCCAGCAGCGTAGCGGTTGAGCAGTTCTTC.

The chain carries TRBV6-5 and TRBJ2-7, with TRBD2 as a possible D gene (5 bases). CDR3 length equals 14 residues. The germline V gene has CDR1 MNHEY and CDR2 SVGAGI. The ends were cut back, 0 bases at V and 3 bases at J, with 9 bases in the middle. CDR3: CASSYSSSSYEQYF. The CDR3 DNA is TGTGCCAGCAGTTACTCGTCTAGCAGCTACGAGCAGTACTTC.

Comment on this clone: At one boundary the junction diverges from the germline segment, which might be a read error. DNA of the CDR3: TGTGTCATCAGCGGACTAGCGGGAGGGGTCGGGGAGCTGTTTTTT. Protein: CVISGLAGGVGELFF. The chain carries TRBV10-3 and TRBJ2-2; 15 nucleotides agree with TRBD2. The CDR3 is 15 residues long. The germline gives CDR1 ENHRY, CDR2 SYGVKD.

This clone has more than one count but fewer than ten. The chain links TRBV6-5 to TRBJ1-4; D is undetermined. The CDR3 length is 15 residues. Deletions cut 8 bases from V and 5 bases from J, with 18 bases between. Per germline, CDR1 MNHEY and CDR2 SVGAGI. The CDR3 is CASGPEAAPNEKLFF. Here the CDR3 DNA reads TGTGCCAGCGGTCCGGAGGCCGCCCCGAATGAAAAACTGTTTTTT.

This chain links TRBV15 with TRBJ2-1; 12 bases map to TRBD2. The CDR3 runs to 18 residues. Losses at the gene ends were 6 bases for V and 4 bases for J; bases not matched to a gene: 13. Germline loops: CDR1 LNHNV, CDR2 YYDKDF (reference sequence). The CDR3 bases are TGTGCCACCAGTTTGAAAACTAGCGGGAGGATCGGGTACAATGAGCAGTTCTTC. It codes for CATSLKTSGRIGYNEQFF.

The chain uses TRBV5-1 and TRBJ1-1; 7 positions agree with TRBD1. V dropped 5 bases and J dropped 7; count of bases not matched to a gene: 8. Germline assignment: CDR1 SGHRS and CDR2 YFSETQ. The CDR3 has 13 amino acids. Here the CDR3 reads CASRGQKGIEAFF. The DNA for the CDR3 is TGCGCCAGCAGGGGACAGAAGGGAATTGAAGCTTTCTTT.

This chain uses TRBV6-1 with TRBJ1-1; D is perhaps TRBD1 (5 bases). The CDR3 totals 14 residues. V lost 1 base and J 3 bases, leaving 9 bases between the germline ends. CDR1 MNHNS and CDR2 SASEGT come from the germline V gene. The CDR3 sequence: CASSEVGADTEAFF. The DNA of the CDR3 is TGTGCCAGCAGTGAAGTTGGGGCGGACACTGAAGCTTTCTTT.

V gene TRBV7-2 combines with J gene TRBJ2-7, with no clear D. This CDR3 has 12 residues. Trimming shortened V by 5 bases and J by 5 bases, and 10 bases separated the two germline ends. Germline CDR1 is SGHTA and CDR2 is FQGNSA. CDR3 bases: TGTGCCAGCAGCGCGACATACCACGAGCAGTACTTC. Translated: CASSATYHEQYF.

On this clone: Within the sample, other DNA sequences also encode this same CDR3. This sequence joins TRBV30 and TRBJ1-3; 7 bases align to TRBD1. The CDR3 is 15 amino acids. Unmatched junction bases numbered 5, after V lost 3 bases and J lost 0 bases. Germline CDR1 GTSNPN, CDR2 SVGIG (reference sequence). For the CDR3, the DNA is TGTGCCTGGAGCCGGGACAGCGGCTCTGGAAACACCATATATTTT. This codes for CAWSRDSGSGNTIYF.

The chain is built from TRBV7-2 and TRBJ2-7; TRBD2 matches 9 bases. CDR3 length: 15 amino acids. The trim removed 5 bases at V and 2 bases at J, leaving 7 bases unmatched. Germline V gene sequence: CDR1 SGHTA, CDR2 FQGNSA. The CDR3 nucleotides are TGTGCCAGCAGCCGCCAAGCGGGAGGAACCTACGAGCAGTACTTC. Protein sequence: CASSRQAGGTYEQYF.

Only a few counts were recorded for this clone. The chain uses TRBV6-6 and TRBJ1-1; 10 bases fit TRBD1. V shed 2 bases, J shed 4 bases, and the junction held 7 bases outside the gene matches. The CDR3 totals 16 residues. CDR1 and CDR2 from the germline V gene are MNHNY and SVGAGI (reference sequence). The CDR3, as DNA: TGTGCCAGCAGTTACGCGACAGGGGGCATGGGCACTGAAGCTTTCTTT. Its protein is CASSYATGGMGTEAFF.

The chain recombines TRBV5-6 with TRBJ1-2; D may be TRBD1 (6 bases). Germline V lookup: CDR1 SGHDT, CDR2 YYEEEE. The V end was cut by 5 bases, the J end by 3 bases, with 20 bases between. The CDR3 consists of 16 residues. This CDR3 reads CASSLAGGQTDYGYTF. The DNA of the CDR3 is TGTGCCAGCAGTCTGGCCGGGGGGCAAACGGACTATGGCTACACCTTC.

This chain links TRBV28 with TRBJ1-5; D may be TRBD1 (5 bases). V was clipped by 2 bases and J by 4 bases, with 9 bases between them. The CDR3 is 14 residues long. Germline assignment: CDR1 MDHEN and CDR2 SYDVKM. The CDR3 DNA reads as TGTGCCAGCAGTTTACCCGGACAAAATCAGCCCCAGCATTTT. Amino acid sequence: CASSLPGQNQPQHF. Complete variable domain (other parts from reference TRBV28 and TRBJ1-5): DVKVTQSSRYLVKRTGEKVFLECVQDMDHENMFWYRQDPGLGLRLIYFSYDVKMKEKGDIPEGYSVSREKKERFSLILESASTNQTSMYLCASSLPGQNQPQHFGDGTRLSIL.

CDR3 DNA: TGTGCCAGCTCGACAGACGGAGTAGTTGAAAAACTGTTTTTT. It translates to CASSTDGVVEKLFF. The V call is TRBV18, the J call TRBJ1-4; D is possibly TRBD1 (5 bases). The CDR3 covers 14 residues. V lost 6 bases and J 7 bases, leaving 15 bases between the germline ends. Germline CDR1 KGHSH, CDR2 LQKENI. The full variable domain, in which reference TRBV18 and TRBJ1-4 provide the parts outside the CDR3, is NAGVMQNPRHLVRRRGQEARLRCSPMKGHSHVYWYRQLPEEGLKFMVYLQKENIIDESGMPKERFSAEFPKEGPSILRIQQVVRGDSAAYFCASSTDGVVEKLFFGSGTQLSVL.

There are a few counts of this clone. V gene TRBV30 combines with J gene TRBJ1-4, with TRBD1 matching over 10 bases. The V gene end was trimmed by 2 bases and the J gene end by 5 bases; junction bases not matched to a gene: 2. This CDR3 has 14 residues. Looked up from germline, CDR1 is GTSNPN and CDR2 is SVGIG (reference sequence). In DNA, the CDR3 is TGTGCCTGGAGTAAGGACAGGGGGAATGAAAAACTGTTTTTT. Its translation: CAWSKDRGNEKLFF.

The chain has TRBV4-1 and TRBJ1-5, with TRBD1 as a possible D gene (6 bases). Trimming took off 3 bases at V and 3 bases at J, with 15 bases between the two ends. The CDR3 contains 16 residues. Germline assignment: CDR1 MGHRA and CDR2 YSYEKL. CDR3 bases: TGCGCCAGCAGCCATCGCGCCGGGACACCCAATCAGCCCCAGCATTTT. Translating it yields CASSHRAGTPNQPQHF.

CDR3 DNA: TGTGCCAGCAGCTTAAACGGGGAAGGAAACACCATATATTTT. It encodes CASSLNGEGNTIYF. The chain recombines TRBV7-8 with TRBJ1-3; D uncertain. The CDR3 loop spans 14 amino acids. V lost 2 bases and J 4 bases, leaving 9 bases between the germline ends. Per the germline V gene, CDR1 is SGHVS and CDR2 is FQNEAQ.